This T cell receptor beta chain stems from a study of identical twins. A single record per CDR3 protein comes from TCRdb applying MiXCR to the 5' RACE reads. Here the sample spans just over 500,000 distinct CDR3 sequences, 20% to 25% being singletons. Notes on this clonotype: What it binds is unknown.

This CDR3 spans 17 amino acids. Germline V lookup: CDR1 SGHRS, CDR2 YFSETQ. Deletions cut 1 base from V and 0 bases from J, with 14 bases between. General study results and limits: A partial confounding effect on zero-insertion analyses could come from invariant MAIT and iNKT cells.

Separately, the same data were catalogued under a study of T cells expressing NK-cell markers. In that study: In 5 or 6 donors, dominant NKG2C+ clonotypes were about 1.0-7.5% of CD8+ T cells. HCMV specificity of expanded NKG2C+ T cell clones remained unclear.

The chain has TRBV5-1 and TRBJ2-1; D gene uncertain. The sequence came from a woman aged 18-30 years in good health. Input material: CD4+ T cells sorted from blood. For the CDR3, the DNA is TGCGCCAGCAGCTTGAGTCCGAGCGAGAGCTCCTACAATGAGCAGTTCTTC. It specifies CASSLSPSESSYNEQFF.